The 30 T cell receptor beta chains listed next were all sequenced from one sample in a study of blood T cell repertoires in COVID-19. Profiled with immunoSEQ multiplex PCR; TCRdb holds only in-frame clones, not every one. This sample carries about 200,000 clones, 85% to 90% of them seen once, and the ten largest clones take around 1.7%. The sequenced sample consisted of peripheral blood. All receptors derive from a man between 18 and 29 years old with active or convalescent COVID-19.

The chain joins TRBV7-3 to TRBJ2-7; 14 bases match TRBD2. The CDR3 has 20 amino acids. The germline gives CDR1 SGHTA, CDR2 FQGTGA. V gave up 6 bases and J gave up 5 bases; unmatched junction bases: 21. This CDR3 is CASRGGQVGPGLAGVHEQYF. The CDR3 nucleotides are TGTGCCAGCAGGGGAGGACAGGTCGGCCCGGGACTAGCGGGAGTCCACGAGCAGTACTTC.

CDR3 nucleotide sequence: TGTGCCAGCAGCTTTGTGGCGGGAGGCGGGACAGATACGCAGTATTTT. Its protein is CASSFVAGGGTDTQYF. The genes are TRBV7-3 and TRBJ2-3; 8 nucleotides agree with TRBD2. The V gene end was trimmed by 3 bases and the J gene end by 3 bases; junction bases not matched to a gene: 8. In germline, CDR1 is SGHTA, CDR2 FQGTGA. The length of the CDR3 is 16 residues.

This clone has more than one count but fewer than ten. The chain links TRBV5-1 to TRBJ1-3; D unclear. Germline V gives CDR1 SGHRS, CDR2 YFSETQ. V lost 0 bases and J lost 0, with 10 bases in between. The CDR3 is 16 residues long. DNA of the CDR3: TGCGCCAGCAGCTTGGAGGCAGGTACCTCTGGAAACACCATATATTTT. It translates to CASSLEAGTSGNTIYF.

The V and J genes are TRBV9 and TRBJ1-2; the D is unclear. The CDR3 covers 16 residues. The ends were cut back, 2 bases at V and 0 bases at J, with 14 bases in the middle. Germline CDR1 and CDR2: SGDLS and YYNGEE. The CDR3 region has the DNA TGTGCCAGCAGCGTTCATCCAGGCCCCCCTAACTATGGCTACACCTTC. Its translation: CASSVHPGPPNYGYTF.

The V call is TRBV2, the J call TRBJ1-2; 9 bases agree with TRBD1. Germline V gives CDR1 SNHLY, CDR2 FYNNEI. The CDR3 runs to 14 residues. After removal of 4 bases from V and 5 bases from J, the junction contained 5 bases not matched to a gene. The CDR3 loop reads CASSVPGQGYGYTF. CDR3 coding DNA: TGTGCCAGCAGTGTACCGGGACAGGGTTATGGCTACACCTTC.

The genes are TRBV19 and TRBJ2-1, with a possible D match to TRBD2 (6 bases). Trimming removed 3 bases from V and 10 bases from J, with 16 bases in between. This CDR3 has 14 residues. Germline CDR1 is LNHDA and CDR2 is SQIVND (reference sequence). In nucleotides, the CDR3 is TGTGCCAGTAGTATTCAGTTTCTGGCGGGGGAGCAGTTCTTC. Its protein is CASSIQFLAGEQFF. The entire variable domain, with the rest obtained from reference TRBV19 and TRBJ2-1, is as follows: DGGITQSPKYLFRKEGQNVTLSCEQNLNHDAMYWYRQDPGQGLRLIYYSQIVNDFQKGDIAEGYSVSREKKESFPLTVTSAQKNPTAFYLCASSIQFLAGEQFFGPGTRLTVL.

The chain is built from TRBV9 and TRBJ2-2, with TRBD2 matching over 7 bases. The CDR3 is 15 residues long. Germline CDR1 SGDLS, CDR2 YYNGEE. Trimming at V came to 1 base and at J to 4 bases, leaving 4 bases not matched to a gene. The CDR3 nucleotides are TGTGCCAGCAGCGTATTAGCGGGTTCCACCGGGGAGCTGTTTTTT. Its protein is CASSVLAGSTGELFF. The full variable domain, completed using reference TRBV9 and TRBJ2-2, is DSGVTQTPKHLITATGQRVTLRCSPRSGDLSVYWYQQSLDQGLQFLIQYYNGEERAKGNILERFSAQQFPDLHSELNLSSLELGDSALYFCASSVLAGSTGELFFGEGSRLTVL.

CDR3 region: CASSDETGNEKLFF. CDR3 nucleotide sequence: TGTGCCAGCAGCGACGAGACAGGGAATGAAAAACTGTTTTTT. The V and J genes are TRBV9 and TRBJ1-4; 7 positions agree with TRBD1. CDR1 and CDR2 from the germline V gene are SGDLS and YYNGEE. CDR3 length equals 14 residues. V was clipped by 3 bases and J by 5 bases; unmatched bases: 4.

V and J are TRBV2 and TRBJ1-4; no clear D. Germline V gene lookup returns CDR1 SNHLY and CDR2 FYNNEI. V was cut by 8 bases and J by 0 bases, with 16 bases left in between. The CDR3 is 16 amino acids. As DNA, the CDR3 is TGTGCCAGCCGTAGCCCAATCAAAGCAACTAATGAAAAACTGTTTTTT. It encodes CASRSPIKATNEKLFF.

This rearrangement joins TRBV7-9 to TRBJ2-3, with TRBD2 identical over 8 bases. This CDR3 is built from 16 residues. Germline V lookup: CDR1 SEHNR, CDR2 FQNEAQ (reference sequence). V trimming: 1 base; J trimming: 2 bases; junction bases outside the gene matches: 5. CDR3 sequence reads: CASSLGLASPTDTQYF. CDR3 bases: TGTGCCAGCAGCTTAGGACTAGCGAGCCCCACAGATACGCAGTATTTT.

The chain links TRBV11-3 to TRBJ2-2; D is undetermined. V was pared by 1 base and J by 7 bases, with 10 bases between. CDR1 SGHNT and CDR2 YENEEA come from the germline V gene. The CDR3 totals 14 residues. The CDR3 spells CASSLVPASGELFF. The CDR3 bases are TGTGCCAGCAGCTTAGTCCCCGCTAGCGGGGAGCTGTTTTTT.

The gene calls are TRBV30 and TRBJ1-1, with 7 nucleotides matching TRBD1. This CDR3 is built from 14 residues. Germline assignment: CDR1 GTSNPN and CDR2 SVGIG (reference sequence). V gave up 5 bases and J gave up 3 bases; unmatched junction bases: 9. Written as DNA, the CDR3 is TGTGCCTGGGTCGGGACAGCTTGGGACACTGAAGCTTTCTTT. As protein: CAWVGTAWDTEAFF.

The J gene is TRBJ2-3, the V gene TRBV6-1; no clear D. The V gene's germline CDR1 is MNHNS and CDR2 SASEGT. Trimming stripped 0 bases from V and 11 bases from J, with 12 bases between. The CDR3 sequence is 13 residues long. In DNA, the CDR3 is TGTGCCAGCAGTGAAGCTGTACTCCTAGGGCAGTATTTT. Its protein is CASSEAVLLGQYF.

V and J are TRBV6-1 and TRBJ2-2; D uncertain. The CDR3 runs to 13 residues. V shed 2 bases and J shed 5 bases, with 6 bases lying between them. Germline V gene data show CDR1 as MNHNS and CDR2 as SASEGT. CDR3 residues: CASSETVTGELFF. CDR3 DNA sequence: TGTGCCAGCAGTGAAACAGTTACCGGGGAGCTGTTTTTT.

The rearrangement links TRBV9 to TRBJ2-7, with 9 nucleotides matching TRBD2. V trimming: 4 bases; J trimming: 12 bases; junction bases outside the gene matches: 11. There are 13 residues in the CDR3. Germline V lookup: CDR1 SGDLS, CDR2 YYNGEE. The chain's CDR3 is CASSPLREGLMYF. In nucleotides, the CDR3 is TGTGCCAGCAGCCCCCTGCGGGAGGGCCTGATGTACTTC.

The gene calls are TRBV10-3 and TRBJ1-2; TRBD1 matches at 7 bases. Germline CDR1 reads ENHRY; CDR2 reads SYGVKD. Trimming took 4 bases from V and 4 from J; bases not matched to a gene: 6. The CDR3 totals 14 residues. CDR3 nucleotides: TGTGCCATCAGTGCCCAGGGGGATTCCTATGGCTACACCTTC. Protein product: CAISAQGDSYGYTF.

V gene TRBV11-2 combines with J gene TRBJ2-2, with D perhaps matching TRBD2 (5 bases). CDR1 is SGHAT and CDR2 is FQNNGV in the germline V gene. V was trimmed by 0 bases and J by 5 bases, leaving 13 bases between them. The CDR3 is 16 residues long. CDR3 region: CASSLDLAEGTGELFF. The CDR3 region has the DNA TGTGCCAGCAGCTTAGATCTGGCAGAGGGAACCGGGGAGCTGTTTTTT.

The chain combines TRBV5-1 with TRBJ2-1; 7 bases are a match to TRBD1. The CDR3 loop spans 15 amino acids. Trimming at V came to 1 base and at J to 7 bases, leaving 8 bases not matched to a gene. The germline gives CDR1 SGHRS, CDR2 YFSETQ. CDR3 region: CASSLYLGGKNEQFF. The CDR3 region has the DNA TGCGCCAGCAGCTTGTATTTAGGGGGCAAGAATGAGCAGTTCTTC.

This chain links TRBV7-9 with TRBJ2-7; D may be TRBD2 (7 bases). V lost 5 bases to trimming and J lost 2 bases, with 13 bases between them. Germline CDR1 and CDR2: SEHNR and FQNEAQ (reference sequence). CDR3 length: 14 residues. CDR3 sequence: CASSLEGGPYEQYF. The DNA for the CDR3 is TGTGCCAGCAGCCTGGAGGGGGGGCCCTACGAGCAGTACTTC.

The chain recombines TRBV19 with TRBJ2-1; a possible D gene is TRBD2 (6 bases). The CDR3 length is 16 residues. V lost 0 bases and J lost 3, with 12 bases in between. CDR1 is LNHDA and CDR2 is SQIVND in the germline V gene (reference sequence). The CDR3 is CASSIDSGTLYNEQFF. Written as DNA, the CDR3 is TGTGCCAGTAGTATAGATAGCGGAACACTCTACAATGAGCAGTTCTTC.

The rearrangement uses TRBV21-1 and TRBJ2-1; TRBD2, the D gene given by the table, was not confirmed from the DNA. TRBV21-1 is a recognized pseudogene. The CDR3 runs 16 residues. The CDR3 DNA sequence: TGTGCCAGCAGCACTCAGATTAGCGGGAGGGCCAATGAGCAGTTCTTC. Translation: CASSTQISGRANEQFF.

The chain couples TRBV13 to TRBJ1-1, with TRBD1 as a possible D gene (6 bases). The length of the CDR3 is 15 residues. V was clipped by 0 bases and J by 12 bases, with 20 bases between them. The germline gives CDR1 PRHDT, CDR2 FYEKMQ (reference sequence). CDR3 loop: CASSLGRWGTISSFF. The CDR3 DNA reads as TGTGCCAGCAGCTTAGGCCGGTGGGGGACAATCTCCTCTTTCTTT.

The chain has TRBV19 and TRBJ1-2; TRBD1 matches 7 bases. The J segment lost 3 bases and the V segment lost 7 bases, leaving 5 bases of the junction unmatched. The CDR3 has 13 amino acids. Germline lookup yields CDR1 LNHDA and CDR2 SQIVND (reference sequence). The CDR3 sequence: CASTQDRYYGYTF. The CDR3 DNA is TGTGCCAGTACCCAGGACAGGTACTATGGCTACACCTTC.

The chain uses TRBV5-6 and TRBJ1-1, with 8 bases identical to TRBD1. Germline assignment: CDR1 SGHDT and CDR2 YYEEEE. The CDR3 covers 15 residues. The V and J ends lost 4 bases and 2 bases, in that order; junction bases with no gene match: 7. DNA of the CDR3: TGTGCCAGCAGCATTTTAGACAGGGGAAACACTGAAGCTTTCTTT. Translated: CASSILDRGNTEAFF.

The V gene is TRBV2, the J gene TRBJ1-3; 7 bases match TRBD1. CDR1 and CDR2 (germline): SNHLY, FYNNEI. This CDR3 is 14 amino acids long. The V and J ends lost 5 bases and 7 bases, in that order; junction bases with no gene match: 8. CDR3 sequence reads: CASSYGTATNTIYF. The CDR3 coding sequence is TGTGCCAGCAGTTACGGGACAGCCACGAACACCATATATTTT.

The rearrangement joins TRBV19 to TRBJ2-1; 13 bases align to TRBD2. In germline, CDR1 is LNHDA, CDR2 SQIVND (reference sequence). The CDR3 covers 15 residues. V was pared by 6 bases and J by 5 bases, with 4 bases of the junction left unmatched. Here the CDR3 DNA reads TGTGCCAGTAGCGGGGGACTAGCGGGAAACAATGAGCAGTTCTTC. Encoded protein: CASSGGLAGNNEQFF.

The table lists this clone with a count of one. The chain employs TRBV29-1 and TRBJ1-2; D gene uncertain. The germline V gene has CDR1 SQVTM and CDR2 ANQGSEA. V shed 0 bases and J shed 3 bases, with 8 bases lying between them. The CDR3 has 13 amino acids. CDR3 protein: CSVEDQDYYGYTF. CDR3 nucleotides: TGCAGCGTTGAAGATCAGGATTACTATGGCTACACCTTC.

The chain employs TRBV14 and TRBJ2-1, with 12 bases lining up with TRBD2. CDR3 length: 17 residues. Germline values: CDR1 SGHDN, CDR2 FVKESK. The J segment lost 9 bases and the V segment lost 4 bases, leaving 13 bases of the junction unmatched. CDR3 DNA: TGTGCCAGCAGCCCCTCTAGCGGGAGGGGATCGTTGGCTGAGCAGTTCTTC. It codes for CASSPSSGRGSLAEQFF.

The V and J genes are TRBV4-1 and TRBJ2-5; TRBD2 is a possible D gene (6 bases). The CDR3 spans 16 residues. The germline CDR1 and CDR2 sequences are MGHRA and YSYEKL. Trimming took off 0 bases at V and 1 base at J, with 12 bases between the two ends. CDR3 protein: CASSQDGAGLQETQYF. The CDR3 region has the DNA TGCGCCAGCAGCCAAGATGGAGCGGGCCTCCAAGAGACCCAGTACTTC.

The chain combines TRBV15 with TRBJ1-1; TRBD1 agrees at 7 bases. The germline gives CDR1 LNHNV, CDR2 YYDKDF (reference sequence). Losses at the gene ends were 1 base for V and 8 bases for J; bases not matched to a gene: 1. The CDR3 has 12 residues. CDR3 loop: CATSRGGGEAFF. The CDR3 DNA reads TGTGCCACCAGCAGAGGAGGGGGCGAAGCTTTCTTT.